Ten or more counts support the clone carrying this T cell receptor beta chain. The antigen is unknown. The data derive from a study of blood T cells in healthy people across ages. Study findings and constraints: It was the long-lived donors that had more naive CD4+ cells and higher diversity than aged donors.

Primers used in a second PCR of roughly 6 to 11 cycles were a sample-barcoded 5' primer and a J-beta primer mix. Each cDNA was tagged by a template-switch adaptor containing 12 random nucleotides. In TCRdb, the 5' RACE reads were re-called with MiXCR into one record per CDR3 protein. Of around 1,700,000 distinct CDR3 sequences in the sample, 28% were seen once. The ends were cut back, 7 bases at V and 5 bases at J, with 19 bases in the middle. This CDR3 comprises 15 residues. Per the germline V gene, CDR1 is SGHRS and CDR2 is YFSETQ. Source material: blood. The rearrangement joins TRBV5-1 to TRBJ2-4; D is possibly TRBD2 (5 bases). This clonotype originated in a woman in her 30s in good health. As DNA, the CDR3 is TGCGCCAGCCGAACGGGGATGGGTTTGGAAAACATTCAGTACTTC. This codes for CASRTGMGLENIQYF.